This TCR beta chain derives from a study of T-cell reconstitution after alpha-beta-depleted transplantation in children. Points from the study as a whole: Reportedly, only several hundred clones from non-depleted graft cells drove alpha-beta T-cell counts at about two months.

This clonotype was observed at least ten times. Antigen unknown. Construction of the TCRbeta library involved unique molecular identifiers. TCRdb analysed the PCR reads with MiXCR anew, one entry per CDR3 protein. The repertoire holds 200,000 to 250,000 distinct CDR3 sequences, with approximately 10% as singletons. The clonotype comes from a child in the first two years of life with acute myeloid leukemia, due to receive a stem cell transplant. The sequencing used PBMCs, collected before TCRalphabeta/CD19-depleted stem cell transplant.

The CDR3 is CASSTPHQGGQPQHF. CDR3 in DNA: TGTGCCAGCAGTACCCCCCACCAAGGGGGTCAGCCCCAGCATTTT. This sequence joins TRBV28 and TRBJ1-5; D is perhaps TRBD1 (6 bases). V gave up 5 bases and J gave up 6 bases, with 17 bases separating them. The CDR3 contains 15 residues. The germline gives CDR1 MDHEN, CDR2 SYDVKM.